The rows below give T cell receptor beta chains drawn from one sample of a study of CD8+CD57+ T cells in acquired aplastic anemia. TCRdb analysed the reads with MiXCR anew, one entry per CDR3 protein. The repertoire holds 130,000 or so distinct CDR3 sequences, 55% to 60% seen once, with 25% to 35% in the top ten. Source material: sorted CD4+, CD8+, or CD8+CD57+ T cells (not recorded which) from PBMCs. The receptor set was obtained from a human donor with aplastic anemia. Each CDR3 is given with its conserved first and last residue. Fields, in order: clone size, D gene, V gene, J gene, CDR3 DNA, CDR3 protein. A D gene is named only where the DNA matches it firmly. Some rows mark clone size as missing; the rest say once, few, many or name a class of expanded clone.

once	TRBD2	TRBV7-9	TRBJ2-1	TGTGCCAGCAGCCGGGGGGTTAATTACAATGAGCAGTTCTTC	CASSRGVNYNEQFF
NA	NA	TRBV10-3	TRBJ2-1	TGTGCCATCAGTACCGTCGGGAGCCCCTACAATGAGCAGTTCTTC	CAISTVGSPYNEQFF
few	NA	TRBV7-6	TRBJ2-1	TGTGCCAGCAGTACCGCCAACAATGAGCAGTTCTTC	CASSTANNEQFF
NA	NA	TRBV9	TRBJ2-7	TGTGCCAGCAGCGCAGGGGCCAACTCCTACGAGCAGTACTTC	CASSAGANSYEQYF
many	TRBD1	TRBV27	TRBJ2-7	TGTGCCAGCAGTTGGGGGCAGGGGGCGCGCGAGCAGTACTTC	CASSWGQGAREQYF
NA	NA	TRBV2	TRBJ1-6	TGTGCCAGCAGGGACACCCTTTCACCCCTCCACTTT	CASRDTLSPLHF
NA	NA	TRBV5-1	TRBJ1-1	TGCGCCAGCAGCTTAAGGCAGATGAACACTGAAGCTTTCTTT	CASSLRQMNTEAFF
NA	TRBD1	TRBV4-1	TRBJ2-7	TGCGCCAGCAGCCAAGATCATTGGGACAGGGGGCAGTACGAGCAGTACTTC	CASSQDHWDRGQYEQYF
once	NA	TRBV7-3	TRBJ1-3	TGTGCCAGCAGCCTCAACACCATATATTTT	CASSLNTIYF
NA	TRBD1	TRBV29-1	TRBJ1-2	TGCAGCGTTGACGAGGGGGCTGGCGGCTACACCTTC	CSVDEGAGGYTF
NA	NA	TRBV25-1	TRBJ1-2	TGTGCCAGCAACCACAACTATGGCTACACCTTC	CASNHNYGYTF
NA	TRBD1	TRBV29-1	TRBJ2-1	TGCAGCGTTACTTTGACAGGGTTCAATGAGCAGTTCTTC	CSVTLTGFNEQFF
many	TRBD1	TRBV19	TRBJ2-5	TGTGCCAGTAGTAGAACGTTGTCTCTGGACAGGGTAGAGACCCAGTACTTC	CASSRTLSLDRVETQYF
NA	NA	TRBV15	TRBJ1-6	TGTGCCACCAGCAGACAGGGTCTAAATTCACCCCTCCACTTT	CATSRQGLNSPLHF
once	NA	TRBV7-2	TRBJ2-7	TGTGCCAGCAGCCAAGGTTCAGGAATTCGCGAGCAGTACTTC	CASSQGSGIREQYF
NA	NA	TRBV6-1	TRBJ1-2	TGTGCCAGCAGTGAAGACAGGGTCGGGTATGGCTACACCTTC	CASSEDRVGYGYTF
many	NA	TRBV2	TRBJ1-5	TGTGCCAGCAATCGGGACGGTAATCAGCCCCAGCATTTT	CASNRDGNQPQHF
NA	NA	TRBV29-1	TRBJ1-1	TGCAGCGTTGTGATAGGCACTGAAGCTTTCTTT	CSVVIGTEAFF
NA	NA	TRBV19	TRBJ2-2	TGTGCCAGTAGTATAGATGGCGGAGGAACCGGGGAGCTGTTTTTT	CASSIDGGGTGELFF
NA	NA	TRBV15	TRBJ2-1	TGTGCCACCAGCAGAGTTCCTAGCTCGATGTTGAATGAGCAGTTCTTC	CATSRVPSSMLNEQFF
NA	TRBD2	TRBV20-1	TRBJ2-1	TGCAGTGCTAGTGAGCTAGCGGATTACAATGAGCAGTTATTC	CSASELADYNEQLF
many	NA	TRBV2	TRBJ1-4	TGTGCCAGCAGTGATGGGGCCCAAGCAACTAATGAAAAACTGTTTTTT	CASSDGAQATNEKLFF
many	NA	TRBV5-8	TRBJ2-7	TGTGCCAGCAGCTTGGACAAGTACGAGCAGTACTTC	CASSLDKYEQYF